This T cell receptor beta chain was observed in a study of blood T cells in healthy people across ages (dated by TCRdb to between 2014 and 2017). About the study as a whole: In model experiments, roughly one uniquely barcoded TCR beta cDNA molecule per two T cells was captured by template switching. The study measured age-related changes in TCR beta repertoire diversity using deep sequencing normalized with unique cDNA molecular identifiers. Donors were grouped into four age groups: young (average roughly 15 years), middle-aged (less than 40), aged (around 56) and long-lived (around 80). Donors of different ages were randomly distributed across sequencing lanes to avoid experimental bias. Using the same blood draw, the study looked at two additional independent replicas of 1 million unique cDNA reads for two donors, one aged 18 to 30 and the other aged 80 or older.

The germline V gene (reference sequence) specifies SEHNR as CDR1 and FQNEAQ as CDR2. Including cysteine and phenylalanine, the CDR3 has 15 amino acids. Only CDR3 DNA is held: 45 bases, read in frame from base 1. The roughly 39 donors, aged about 6 to 95 years, were systemically healthy Caucasian individuals from Russia. Each donor gave around 9.8 milliliters of peripheral blood, collected into EDTA-treated Vacutainer tubes. Ficoll-Paque density-gradient centrifugation was used to isolate PBMCs, with at least 6 million obtained per sample. Trizol reagent was used to extract total RNA from the PBMCs, yielding at least 5 micrograms per sample. For every donor, an aliquot of PBMCs went through flow cytometry to measure the percentages of naive CD45RAhigh/CD27high T cells. This clonotype was seen only once. Its binding antigen is unknown. At one boundary the junction diverges from the germline segment, which might be a read error.

Overall study outcomes, separate from this receptor: Compared with the aged group, the long-lived group had more naive CD4+ T cells, fewer expanded clones and increased TCR diversity, a pattern suggesting age selection. Observed TCR beta diversity per million T cells fell roughly linearly with age, and a significant reduction was already apparent by age around 40. Estimates of total diversity based on one million sequenced T cells were considered lower bounds and underestimates. Bulk unsorted PBMC profiling prevented conclusive comparison of naive and antigen-experienced compartments. The CMV infection status of donors was not known, potentially confounding age-related changes in expanded clonotypes. Observed TCR beta diversity correlated strongly with the percentage of naive T cells measured by flow cytometry.

The library was built by means of 5' RACE. TCRdb shows the sequencer as Illumina HiSeq 2500. A second PCR of roughly 6 to 11 cycles was performed with a sample-barcoded 5' primer and a J-beta primer mix. A template-switch 5' adaptor carrying 12 random nucleotides introduced a unique molecular identifier onto each TCR beta cDNA molecule. Each sample yielded at least 3 million CDR3-containing paired-end reads. All of the RNA was converted into first-strand cDNA using the Mint cDNA synthesis kit, with a TRBC-specific oligonucleotide serving as the primer. Following uracil-DNA glycosylase treatment, a first 18-cycle PCR with universal primers M1SS and BC2_uni_R was performed on all cDNA. Processing in the source paper ran as follows. For normalization, 1 million high-quality reads were randomly selected from each sample, with every read carrying a distinct molecular identifier. Reads with shared molecular identifiers were discarded instead of being binned into consensus sequences. MiTCR, set to a Q25 quality threshold and the strictest error-elimination algorithm, was used for CDR3 identification, clonotype clustering and error correction. Lower-bound total TCR beta diversity was estimated with a nonparametric unseen species model using Euler transformation. TCRdb reprocessed the public reads (quality trimming at Q25 with fastp, clone calling with MiXCR) and kept in-frame beta chains. Entries are consolidated by CDR3 protein sequence, retaining the most common genes and DNA. The V and J calls were not made by the authors but by TCRdb's processing. The sample table contains around 1,600,000 distinct CDR3 sequences; only one count was recorded for 40% to 45% of them. The ten largest account for about 4.1% of the sample.

The sequence derives from a woman aged 18-29 years in good health. Recombination linked TRBV7-9 to TRBJ2-3, with TRBD2 identical over 10 junction bases. The material sequenced was blood. The DNA sequence follows: TGTGCCTGCAGCCCAGGGACTAGCGGCACAGATACGCAGTATTTT. It is translated as CACSPGTSGTDTQYF.